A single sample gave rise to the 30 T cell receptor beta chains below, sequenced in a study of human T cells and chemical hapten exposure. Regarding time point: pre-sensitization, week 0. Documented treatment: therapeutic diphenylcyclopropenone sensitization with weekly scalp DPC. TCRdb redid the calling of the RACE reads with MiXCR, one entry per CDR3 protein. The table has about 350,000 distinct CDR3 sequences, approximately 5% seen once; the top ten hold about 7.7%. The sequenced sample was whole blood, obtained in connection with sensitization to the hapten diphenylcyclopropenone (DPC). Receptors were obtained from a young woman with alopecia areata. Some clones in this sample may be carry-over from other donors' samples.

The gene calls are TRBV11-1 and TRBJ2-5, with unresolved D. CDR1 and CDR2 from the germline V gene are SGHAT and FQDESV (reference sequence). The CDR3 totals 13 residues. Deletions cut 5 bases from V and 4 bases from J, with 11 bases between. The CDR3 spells CASSRSLRETQYF. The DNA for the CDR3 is TGTGCCAGCAGCAGATCACTGAGAGAGACCCAGTACTTC.

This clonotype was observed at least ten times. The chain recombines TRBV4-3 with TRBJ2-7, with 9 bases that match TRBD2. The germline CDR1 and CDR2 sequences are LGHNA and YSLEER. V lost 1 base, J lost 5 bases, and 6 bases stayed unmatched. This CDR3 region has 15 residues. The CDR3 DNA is TGCGCCAGCAGCCAAGGGCGGGGGGGCAGAGACGAGCAGTACTTC. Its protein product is CASSQGRGGRDEQYF.

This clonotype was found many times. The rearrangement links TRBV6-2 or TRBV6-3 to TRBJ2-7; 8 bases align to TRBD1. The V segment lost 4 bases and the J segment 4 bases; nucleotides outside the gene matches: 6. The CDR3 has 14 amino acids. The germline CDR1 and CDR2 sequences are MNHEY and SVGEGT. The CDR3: CASSSPGQAYEQYF. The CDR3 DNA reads TGTGCCAGCAGTTCCCCGGGACAGGCTTACGAGCAGTACTTC.

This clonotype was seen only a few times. The CDR3 sequence: CASSVGQGPPGLHF. CDR3 DNA sequence: TGTGCCAGCAGCGTAGGACAGGGTCCTCCTGGCCTCCACTTT. This sequence joins TRBV9 and TRBJ1-6; TRBD1 aligns across 7 bases. The CDR3 runs to 14 residues. The germline gives CDR1 SGDLS, CDR2 YYNGEE. The V segment lost 0 bases and the J segment 15 bases; nucleotides outside the gene matches: 9.

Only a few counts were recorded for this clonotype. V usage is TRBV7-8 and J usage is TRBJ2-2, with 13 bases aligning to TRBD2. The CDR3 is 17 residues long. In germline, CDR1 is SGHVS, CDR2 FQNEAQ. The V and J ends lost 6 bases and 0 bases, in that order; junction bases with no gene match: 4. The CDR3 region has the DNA TGTGCCAGCAGTCGGACTAGCGGGGGCCCGAACACCGGGGAGCTGTTTTTT. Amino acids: CASSRTSGGPNTGELFF.

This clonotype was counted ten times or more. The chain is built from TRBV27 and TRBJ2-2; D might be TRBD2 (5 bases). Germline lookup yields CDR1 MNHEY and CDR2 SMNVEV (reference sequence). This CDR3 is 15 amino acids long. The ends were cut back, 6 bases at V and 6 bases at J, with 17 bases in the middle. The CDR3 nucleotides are TGTGCCAGCAGCAATCTAGCTTCTTGGTCCGGGGAGCTGTTTTTT. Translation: CASSNLASWSGELFF.

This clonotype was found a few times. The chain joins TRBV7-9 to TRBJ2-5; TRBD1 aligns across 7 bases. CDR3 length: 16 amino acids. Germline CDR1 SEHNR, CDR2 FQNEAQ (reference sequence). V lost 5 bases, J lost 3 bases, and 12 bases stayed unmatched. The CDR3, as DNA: TGTGCCAGCAGCCTGAAAGGACAGGCGACTGAAGAGACCCAGTACTTC. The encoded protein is CASSLKGQATEETQYF.

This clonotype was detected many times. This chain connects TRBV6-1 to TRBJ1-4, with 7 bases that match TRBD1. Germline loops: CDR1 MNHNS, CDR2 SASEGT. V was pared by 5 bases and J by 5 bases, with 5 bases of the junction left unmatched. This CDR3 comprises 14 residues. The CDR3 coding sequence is TGTGCCAGCAGTTCAGGGGGGCAAAATGAAAAACTGTTTTTT. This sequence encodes CASSSGGQNEKLFF.

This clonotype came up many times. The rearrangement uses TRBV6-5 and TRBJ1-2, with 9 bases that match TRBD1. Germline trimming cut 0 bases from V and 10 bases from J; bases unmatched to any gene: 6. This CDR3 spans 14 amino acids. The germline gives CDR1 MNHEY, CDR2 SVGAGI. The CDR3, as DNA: TGTGCCAGCAGTTACTCCGAAGGACAGGGGACCTACACCTTC. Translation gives CASSYSEGQGTYTF.

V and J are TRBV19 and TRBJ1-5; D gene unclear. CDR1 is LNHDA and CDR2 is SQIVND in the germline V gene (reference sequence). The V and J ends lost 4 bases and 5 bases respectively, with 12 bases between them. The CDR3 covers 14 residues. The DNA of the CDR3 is TGTGCCAGTAGTAGCCCGAACATCTATCAGCCCCAGCATTTT. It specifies CASSSPNIYQPQHF.

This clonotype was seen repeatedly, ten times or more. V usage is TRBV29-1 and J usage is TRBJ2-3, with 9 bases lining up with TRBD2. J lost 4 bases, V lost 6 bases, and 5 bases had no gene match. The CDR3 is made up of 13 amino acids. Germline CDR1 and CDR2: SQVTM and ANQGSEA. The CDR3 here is CSVRGGASDTQYF. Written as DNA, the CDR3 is TGCAGCGTGCGGGGGGGAGCCTCAGATACGCAGTATTTT.

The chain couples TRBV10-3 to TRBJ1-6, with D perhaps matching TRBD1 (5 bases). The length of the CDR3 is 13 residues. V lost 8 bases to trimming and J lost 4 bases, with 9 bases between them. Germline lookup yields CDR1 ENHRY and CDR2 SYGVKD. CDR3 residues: CAIRGGYNSPLHF. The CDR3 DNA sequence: TGTGCCATCCGGGGGGGGTATAATTCACCCCTCCACTTT.

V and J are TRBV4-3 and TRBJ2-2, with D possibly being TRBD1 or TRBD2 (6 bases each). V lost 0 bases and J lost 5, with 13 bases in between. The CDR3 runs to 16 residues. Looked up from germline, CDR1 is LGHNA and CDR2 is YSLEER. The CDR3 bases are TGCGCCAGCAGCCAAGATTGGGGGGCCGGGACCGGGGAGCTGTTTTTT. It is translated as CASSQDWGAGTGELFF.

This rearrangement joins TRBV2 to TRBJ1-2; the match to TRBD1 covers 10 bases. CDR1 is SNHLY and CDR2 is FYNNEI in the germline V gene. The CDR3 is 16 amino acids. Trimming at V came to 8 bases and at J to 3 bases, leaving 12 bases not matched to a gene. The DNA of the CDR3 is TGTGCCAGCGCAAACCGGGACAGGGGTTTCGACTATGGCTACACCTTC. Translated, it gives CASANRDRGFDYGYTF.

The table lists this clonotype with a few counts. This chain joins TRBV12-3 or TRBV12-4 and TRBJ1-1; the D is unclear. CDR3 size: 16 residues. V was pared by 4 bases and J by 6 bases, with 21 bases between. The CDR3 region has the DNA TGTGCCAGCAGTTCCGTCGGAGGGCCGGGCAGGTCTGAAGCTTTCTTT. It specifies CASSSVGGPGRSEAFF.

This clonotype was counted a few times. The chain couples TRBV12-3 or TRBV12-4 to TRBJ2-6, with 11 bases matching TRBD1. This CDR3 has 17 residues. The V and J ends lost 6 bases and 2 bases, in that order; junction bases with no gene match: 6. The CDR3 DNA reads TGTGCCAGCAGACCCGGGACAGGGGGTCCTGGGGCCAACGTCCTGACTTTC. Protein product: CASRPGTGGPGANVLTF.

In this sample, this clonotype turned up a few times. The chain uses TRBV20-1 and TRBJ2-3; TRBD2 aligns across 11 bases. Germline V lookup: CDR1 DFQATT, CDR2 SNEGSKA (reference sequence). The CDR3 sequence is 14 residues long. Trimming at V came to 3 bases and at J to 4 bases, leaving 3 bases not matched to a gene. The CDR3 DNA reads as TGCAGTGCTAGGGTAGCGGGGGGGTCAGATACGCAGTATTTT. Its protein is CSARVAGGSDTQYF.

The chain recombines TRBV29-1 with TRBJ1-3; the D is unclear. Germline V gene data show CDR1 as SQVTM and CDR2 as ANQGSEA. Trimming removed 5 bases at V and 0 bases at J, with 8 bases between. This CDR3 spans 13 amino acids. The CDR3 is CSVQVLSGNTIYF. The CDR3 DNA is TGCAGCGTTCAAGTCCTCTCTGGAAACACCATATATTTT.

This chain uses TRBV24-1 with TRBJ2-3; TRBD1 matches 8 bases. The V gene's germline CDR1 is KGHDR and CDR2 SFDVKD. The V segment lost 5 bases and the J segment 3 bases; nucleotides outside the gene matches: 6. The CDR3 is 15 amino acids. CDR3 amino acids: CATSAPTGGTDTQYF. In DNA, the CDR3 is TGTGCCACCAGTGCCCCTACAGGGGGTACAGATACGCAGTATTTT.

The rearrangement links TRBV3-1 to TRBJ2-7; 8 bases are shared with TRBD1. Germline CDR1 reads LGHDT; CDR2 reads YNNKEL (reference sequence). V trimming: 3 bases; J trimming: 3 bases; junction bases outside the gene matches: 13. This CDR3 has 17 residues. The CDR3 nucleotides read TGTGCCAGCAGCCAGACCCCGACAGGGGCACCGTACTACGAGCAGTACTTC. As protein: CASSQTPTGAPYYEQYF.

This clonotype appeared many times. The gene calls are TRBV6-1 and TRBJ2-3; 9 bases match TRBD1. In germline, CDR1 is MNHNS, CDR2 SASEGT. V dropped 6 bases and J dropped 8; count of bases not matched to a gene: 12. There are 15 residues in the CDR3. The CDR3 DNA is TGTGCCAGCAGGAGAGGGGGACAGGGTCCGGCTACGCAGTATTTT. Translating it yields CASRRGGQGPATQYF.

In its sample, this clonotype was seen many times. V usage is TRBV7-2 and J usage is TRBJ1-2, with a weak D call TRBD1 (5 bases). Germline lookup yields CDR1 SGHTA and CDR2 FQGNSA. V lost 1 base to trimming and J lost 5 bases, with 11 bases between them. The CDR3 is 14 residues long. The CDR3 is CASSLDGGSYGYTF. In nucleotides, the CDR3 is TGTGCCAGCAGCTTAGATGGGGGGTCGTATGGCTACACCTTC. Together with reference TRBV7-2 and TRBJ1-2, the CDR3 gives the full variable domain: GAGVSQSPSNKVTEKGKDVELRCDPISGHTALYWYRQSLGQGLEFLIYFQGNSAPDKSGLPSDRFSAERTGGSVSTLTIQRTQQEDSAVYLCASSLDGGSYGYTFGSGTRLTVV.

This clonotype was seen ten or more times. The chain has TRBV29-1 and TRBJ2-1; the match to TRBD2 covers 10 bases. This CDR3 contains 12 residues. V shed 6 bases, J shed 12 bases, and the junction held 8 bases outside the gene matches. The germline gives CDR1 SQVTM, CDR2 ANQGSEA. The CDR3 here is CSVGTSERGQFF. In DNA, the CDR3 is TGCAGCGTCGGGACTAGCGAAAGAGGGCAGTTCTTC.

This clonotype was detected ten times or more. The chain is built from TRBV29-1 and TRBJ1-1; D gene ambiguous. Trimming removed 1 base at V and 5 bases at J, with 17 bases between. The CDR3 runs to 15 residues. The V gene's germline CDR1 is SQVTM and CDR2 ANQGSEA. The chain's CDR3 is CSVEGVDGRGTEAFF. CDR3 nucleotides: TGCAGCGTTGAAGGGGTCGACGGCAGAGGGACTGAAGCTTTCTTT.

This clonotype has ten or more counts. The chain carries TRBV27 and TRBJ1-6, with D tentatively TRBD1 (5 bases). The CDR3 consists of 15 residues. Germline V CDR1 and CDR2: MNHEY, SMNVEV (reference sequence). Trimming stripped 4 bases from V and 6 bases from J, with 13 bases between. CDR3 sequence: CASSSIQGGNSPLHF. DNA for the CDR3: TGTGCCAGCAGTTCAATTCAGGGTGGTAATTCACCCCTCCACTTT.

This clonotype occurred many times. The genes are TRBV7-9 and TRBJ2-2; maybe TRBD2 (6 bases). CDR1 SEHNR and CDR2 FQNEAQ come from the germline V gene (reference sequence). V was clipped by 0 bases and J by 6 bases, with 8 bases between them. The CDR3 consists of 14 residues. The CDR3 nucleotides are TGTGCCAGCAGCTTAGCGCGGGGAGCCGGGGAGCTGTTTTTT. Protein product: CASSLARGAGELFF.

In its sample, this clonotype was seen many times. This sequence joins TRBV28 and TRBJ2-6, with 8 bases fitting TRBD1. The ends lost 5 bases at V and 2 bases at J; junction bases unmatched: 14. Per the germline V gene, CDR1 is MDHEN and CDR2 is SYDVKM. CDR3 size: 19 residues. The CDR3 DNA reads TGTGCCAGCAGTAATCCATCCTGGACAGGGCGGCCTGGGGCCAACGTCCTGACTTTC. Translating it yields CASSNPSWTGRPGANVLTF. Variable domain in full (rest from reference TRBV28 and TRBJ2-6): DVKVTQSSRYLVKRTGEKVFLECVQDMDHENMFWYRQDPGLGLRLIYFSYDVKMKEKGDIPEGYSVSREKKERFSLILESASTNQTSMYLCASSNPSWTGRPGANVLTFGAGSRLTVL.

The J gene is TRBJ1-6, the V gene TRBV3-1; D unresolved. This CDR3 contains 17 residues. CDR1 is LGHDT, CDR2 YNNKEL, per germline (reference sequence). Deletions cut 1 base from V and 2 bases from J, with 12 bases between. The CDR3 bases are TGTGCCAGCAGCCAAGTCGGGCCAGTCCCCTATAATTCACCCCTCCACTTT. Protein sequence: CASSQVGPVPYNSPLHF.

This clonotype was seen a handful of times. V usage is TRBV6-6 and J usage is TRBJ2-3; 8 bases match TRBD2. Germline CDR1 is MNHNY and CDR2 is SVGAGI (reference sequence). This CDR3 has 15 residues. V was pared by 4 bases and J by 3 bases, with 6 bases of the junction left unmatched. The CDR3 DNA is TGTGCCAGCAGTTTTCGGGGGGGCCGGACAGATACGCAGTATTTT. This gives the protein CASSFRGGRTDTQYF.

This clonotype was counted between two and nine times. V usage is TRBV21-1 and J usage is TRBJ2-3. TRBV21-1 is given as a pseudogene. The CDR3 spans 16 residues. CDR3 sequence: CASSKAVYPETDTQYF. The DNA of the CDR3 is TGTGCCAGCAGCAAAGCGGTATACCCAGAGACAGATACGCAGTATTTT.